This is a list of T cell receptor beta chains from one sample in a study of T cell responses to AZD1222 COVID-19 vaccine. Sequencing used immunoSEQ multiplex PCR; TCRdb keeps in-frame clones, though not all of them. The sample lists about 150,000 clones, roughly nine tenths occurring once. Sample: peripheral blood, taken 28 days after the second AZD1222 dose. The receptors here all came from an adult who received the AZD1222 COVID-19 vaccine. Both conserved end residues are part of each CDR3. A D gene is named only where the DNA matches it firmly. Clone size is shown for a subset of rows, as once, few, many or a class of expanded clone.

TGTGCCAGTAGTATCTCTGGGCAGGGGGACTACACCTTC	CASSISGQGDYTF	TRBD1	TRBJ1-2	TRBV19	NA
TGTGCCAGCAGCTTAGTTCAGGGTTCACCCCTCCACTTT	CASSLVQGSPLHF	NA	TRBJ1-6	TRBV7-9	NA
TGTGCCAGCAGCTTGTATGGGCGAGCTAACTATGGCTACACCTTC	CASSLYGRANYGYTF	NA	TRBJ1-2	TRBV5-8	NA
TGTGCCAGCGGGTCGACAGGAACCTACGAGCAGTACTTC	CASGSTGTYEQYF	NA	TRBJ2-7	TRBV6-5	NA
TGTGCCAGCAGTTTAGGTAGGGCGGGGCAGCGGTTCTTC	CASSLGRAGQRFF	NA	TRBJ2-1	TRBV12-3/TRBV12-4	few
TGTGCCAGCAGCCGGGGGACAGGGGCTGGAAACACCATATATTTT	CASSRGTGAGNTIYF	TRBD1	TRBJ1-3	TRBV7-9	once
TGTGCCAGCAGTTCCTACACTACAGGATATAGCAATCAGCCCCAGCATTTT	CASSSYTTGYSNQPQHF	NA	TRBJ1-5	TRBV27	NA
TGTGCCAGTACCCAGCACGGGAGCTCCTACAATGAGCAGTTCTTC	CASTQHGSSYNEQFF	NA	TRBJ2-1	TRBV6-5	NA
TGTGCCAGCACCGGACCTAATGAAGCTTTCTTT	CASTGPNEAFF	NA	TRBJ1-1	TRBV19	NA
TGCGCCAGCAGCCAAGAGGTGCTATTGACAGGAAATACACCCCCAGGCATTCAGTACTTC	CASSQEVLLTGNTPPGIQYF	NA	TRBJ2-4	TRBV4-1	NA
TGTGCCAGCCGCTACCGGGACAGCTCCTATAATTCACCCCTCCACTTT	CASRYRDSSYNSPLHF	TRBD1	TRBJ1-6	TRBV28	NA
TGTGCCAGCAGGGAGGGGCCTGGGGCCAACGTCCTGACTTTC	CASREGPGANVLTF	NA	TRBJ2-6	TRBV2	NA
TGTGCCAGCACACGGGACAGGGGCAATCAGCCCCAGCATTTT	CASTRDRGNQPQHF	TRBD1	TRBJ1-5	TRBV2	once
TGTGCCAGCAGCCGGGACAGGCCAGTCCACGAGCAGTACTTC	CASSRDRPVHEQYF	TRBD1	TRBJ2-7	TRBV14	NA
TGTGCCAGTAGTCCTAGTATTGGAGACTTTCAGGGAAAAGCCAACGTCCTGACTTTC	CASSPSIGDFQGKANVLTF	NA	TRBJ2-6	TRBV19	NA
TGTGCCAGCAGCCTCCCAGGGAAGGGATCACCCCTCCACTTT	CASSLPGKGSPLHF	NA	TRBJ1-6	TRBV11-2	NA
TGCGCCAGTTCTTCACAGGCAAATTCACCCCTCCACTTT	CASSSQANSPLHF	NA	TRBJ1-6	TRBV5-1	NA
TGTGCCAGCTCACCGGGGCGGTTAGGGGAGACCCAGTACTTC	CASSPGRLGETQYF	NA	TRBJ2-5	TRBV18	NA
TGTGCCAGCAGCTCATTCAATGAGCAGTTCTTC	CASSSFNEQFF	NA	TRBJ2-1	TRBV7-2	NA
TGCGCCAGCAGCTTGCTAGAGAACACCGGGGAGCTGTTTTTT	CASSLLENTGELFF	NA	TRBJ2-2	TRBV5-1	NA
TGTGCCAGCAGCCCCGCATTACTAGGGCGGGATACGCAGTATTTT	CASSPALLGRDTQYF	NA	TRBJ2-3	TRBV4-2	NA
TGTGCCAGCAGCTCAGGAGGGGAAGCAAGCAATCAGCCCCAGCATTTT	CASSSGGEASNQPQHF	NA	TRBJ1-5	TRBV7-9	NA
TGTGCCAGCAGTGATAGTCCGGGACAGGGTTACGAGCAGTACTTC	CASSDSPGQGYEQYF	TRBD1	TRBJ2-7	TRBV2	NA
TGTGCCAGCAGCTTAACAGGGGGAGGTACTGAAGCTTTCTTT	CASSLTGGGTEAFF	TRBD1	TRBJ1-1	TRBV5-6	NA
TGCGCCAGCAGCTTGCGAACACCAATGAACACTGAAGCTTTCTTT	CASSLRTPMNTEAFF	NA	TRBJ1-1	TRBV5-1	NA
TGTGCCAGCAGCCAAGGACTCGGCGGCGGGGCGGGGGAGACCCAGTACTTC	CASSQGLGGGAGETQYF	NA	TRBJ2-5	TRBV3-1/TRBV3-2	NA
TGTGCCAGCAGTGAGGCCCCGAACACTGAAGCTTTCTTT	CASSEAPNTEAFF	NA	TRBJ1-1	TRBV6-4	NA
TGTGCCAGCAGCCCCTACCCCCAGGGTTCCAGCTCCTACAATGAGCAGTTCTTC	CASSPYPQGSSSYNEQFF	NA	TRBJ2-1	TRBV21-1	NA
TGCGCCAGCAGCTTGGAAGTCGGGGGGCCGAGGGAGCAGTACTTC	CASSLEVGGPREQYF	NA	TRBJ2-7	TRBV5-1	few
TGTGCCAGCAGGAGGGCAGGGAGCTCCTACGAGCAGTACTTC	CASRRAGSSYEQYF	NA	TRBJ2-7	TRBV2	NA
TGTGCCAGCAGCTTAGTAAGCGGGGGGCCCGCTGGCGAGCAGTACTTC	CASSLVSGGPAGEQYF	TRBD2	TRBJ2-7	TRBV11-2	NA
TGTGCCAGCAGCCAACAACAGGGAGAAAAACTGTTTTTT	CASSQQQGEKLFF	NA	TRBJ1-4	TRBV7-2	NA
TGCGCCAGCACCGAAGGGGACAGGGCATCCTATAATTCACCCCTCCACTTT	CASTEGDRASYNSPLHF	TRBD1	TRBJ1-6	TRBV5-1	NA
TGTGCCAGCAGCGTGGGACTCCCTCTCTCTGGAAACACCATATATTTT	CASSVGLPLSGNTIYF	NA	TRBJ1-3	TRBV9	few
TGTGCCAGTAGTACCGGGGGGGGAAGCTCCTACGAGCAGTACTTC	CASSTGGGSSYEQYF	TRBD2	TRBJ2-7	TRBV19	once
TGCGCCAGCAGTGAGTATAGAAACAGTACTTATGGCTACACCTTC	CASSEYRNSTYGYTF	NA	TRBJ1-2	TRBV10-1	NA
TGTGCCAGCAGCATCCGGGACAGGGGGCTCCGGGACGGGGAGCTGTTTTTT	CASSIRDRGLRDGELFF	TRBD1	TRBJ2-2	TRBV7-8	few
TGTGCCAGCAGAGGGGGACAGACCTACGAGCAGTACTTC	CASRGGQTYEQYF	TRBD1	TRBJ2-7	TRBV11-2	NA
TGTGCCAGCAGCCTAGGAGGGGTGCCCTACGAGCAGTACTTC	CASSLGGVPYEQYF	NA	TRBJ2-7	TRBV7-9	NA
TGTGCCACCAGCGGAAGGACCACGGGGCAGGAAAAACTGTTTTTT	CATSGRTTGQEKLFF	NA	TRBJ1-4	TRBV15	NA
TGTGCCAGCAGTTCACAGGGAGGGGGTGAAAAACTGTTTTTT	CASSSQGGGEKLFF	NA	TRBJ1-4	TRBV6-5	NA
TGTGCCAGCTTGGGGGGCGCCTCCGATGAGCAGTACTTC	CASLGGASDEQYF	NA	TRBJ2-7	TRBV6-4	NA
TGTGCCAGCAGTTACTCATTACAGGGGCTCCTTGGCTACACCTTC	CASSYSLQGLLGYTF	TRBD1	TRBJ1-2	TRBV6-5	NA
TGTGCCAGTGGAGGGCGAAATCAGCCCCAGCATTTT	CASGGRNQPQHF	NA	TRBJ1-5	TRBV19	NA
TGTGCCAGCTCACCACAGAGGACCACTGAAGCTTTCTTT	CASSPQRTTEAFF	NA	TRBJ1-1	TRBV18	NA
TGCGCCAGCAGCTTGGACCCTCGGAGAGCTAACTATGGCTACACCTTC	CASSLDPRRANYGYTF	NA	TRBJ1-2	TRBV5-1	NA
TGTGCCAGCAGCTTGGGACTCAGCCAGAACAACTATGGCTACACCTTC	CASSLGLSQNNYGYTF	NA	TRBJ1-2	TRBV7-8	NA
TGTGCCAGCAGTGGACTAGCGGGGGGCACCAGCACAGATACGCAGTATTTT	CASSGLAGGTSTDTQYF	TRBD2	TRBJ2-3	TRBV6-1	NA
TGTGCCAGCAGTTCCGGGACTAGCACCGATGAGCAGTTCTTC	CASSSGTSTDEQFF	TRBD2	TRBJ2-1	TRBV6-4	NA
TGTGCCAGCAGCCGGGACAATCAGCCCCAGCATTTT	CASSRDNQPQHF	NA	TRBJ1-5	TRBV2	NA
TGCGCCAGCAGCGCAGGGGGAACTAATGAAAAACTGTTTTTT	CASSAGGTNEKLFF	TRBD1	TRBJ1-4	TRBV5-1	NA
TGCAGCGTTGCAGGCTTCTATGGCTACACCTTC	CSVAGFYGYTF	NA	TRBJ1-2	TRBV29-1	NA
TGTGCCAGCAGAGCGACAGGGGGCAATCAGCCCCAGCATTTT	CASRATGGNQPQHF	TRBD1	TRBJ1-5	TRBV2	NA
TGTGCCAGCAGCTTAAGCATCTCTGGAAACACCATATATTTT	CASSLSISGNTIYF	NA	TRBJ1-3	TRBV11-2	once
TGTGCCAGCAGTTTATCGGAAGGTGAGCAGTTCTTC	CASSLSEGEQFF	NA	TRBJ2-1	TRBV27	NA
TGCAGCGTAAGGACAGGGGACTACGAGCAGTACTTC	CSVRTGDYEQYF	TRBD1	TRBJ2-7	TRBV29-1	few
TGCGCCAGCAGCTGGGACCCACCGGGGGAGCAGTACTTC	CASSWDPPGEQYF	NA	TRBJ2-7	TRBV5-1	NA